The clone carrying this T cell receptor (beta chain) was recorded once. Germline values: CDR1 ENHRY, CDR2 SYGVKD. V gave up 6 bases and J gave up 6 bases; unmatched junction bases: 6. The CDR3 is 13 residues long. The data are from a study of shared T cell receptors in the human thymus. TCRdb keeps only in-frame clones here, not all; method: immunoSEQ multiplex PCR. The sample consists of about 730,000 clones, 75% to 90% of them appearing once. The sample also formed part of further work on human thymus T cells. From that paper: Healthy Finnish infants having corrective surgery for congenital heart defects served as donors. Thymic material originated from resections removed in the course of corrective heart surgery. An apparent bias in V and J gene usage was seen in thymic and blood repertoires. Related work showed strongly overlapping thymic repertoires across unrelated individuals.

The sequence was collected from a girl under three years old with a congenital heart defect. The sample consisted of thymocytes. V gene TRBV10-3 combines with J gene TRBJ1-2; the match to TRBD1 covers 8 bases. In nucleotides, the CDR3 is TGTGCCATCAGACCGGACAGGGAGAATGGCTACACCTTC. Protein sequence: CAIRPDRENGYTF.